This TCR beta chain was sequenced in a study of T cells after yellow fever vaccination (dated by TCRdb to the late 2010s). Broadly, across the study: Libraries from fractions with low cell numbers were prepared with the SMART-Seq v4 Ultra Low Input RNA kit. To track T-cell clones before and after primary and booster YFV17D yellow fever vaccination, bulk TCR alpha and beta repertoires were sequenced longitudinally. Two healthy male donors, one aged 18 to 30 and one aged 30 to 40 years, were included in the cohort. Blood was drawn at multiple timepoints before and after primary and secondary immunization, with bulk PBMC replicates and cell subsets isolated.

The intended sense of this specimen's treatment or condition label: live attenuated yellow fever vaccine strain. Two biological replicates of bulk PBMCs were collected at each blood-draw timepoint. A standard Ficoll-Paque protocol was used to isolate PBMCs from peripheral blood. RNA was extracted with TriZol from bulk PBMCs, CD4 and CD8 fractions, and dextramer-positive and dextramer-negative fractions. A word on this clonotype: Its antigen is currently not known. Within one base of it there is no much larger clone, and no base qualities were kept.

The germline V gene supplies CDR1 MNHEY and CDR2 SVGAGI. The CDR3 sequence holds 19 residues, the cysteine and phenylalanine included. Only the CDR3 region is kept as DNA, spanning 57 bases read in frame from base 1. V loses 2 bases of germline sequence and J loses 5 bases, and the interval between the two ends is 24 bases. The study at large found these results: A small share of clonotypes was detected in both CD4 and CD8 compartments, with the overlap likely arising from convergent recombination. Only a couple of donors were included in the study, so the extent to which the findings can be generalized is limited. Computational filtering was required because FACS-sorted repertoires could contain abundant contaminating clonotypes from the bulk population. The secondary T-cell response was weaker than the primary response but faster, peaking on day 5 instead of day 15. After the booster, most of the clones that had expanded following primary vaccination were detected again (just under 97% of CD4 and 80% to 90% of CD8), which suggests that memory was broadly maintained.

Synthesis of TCR cDNA relied on 5'RACE template switching, a step that introduced a universal primer site along with unique molecular identifiers. Priming for cDNA synthesis came from both the TCR alpha and TCR beta constant segments. Library amplification involved two PCR steps, and the second step added sample barcodes and sequencing adapters. Sequencing of libraries was done on Illumina HiSeq 2500 (2x100 bp) or NovaSeq (2x150 bp). The authors' pipeline ran thus. MIGEC handled demultiplexing of reads and collapsing into UMI consensus sequences, while MiXCR performed V(D)J alignment. Vaccine-responding clonotypes were identified with edgeR using replicate PBMC samples, with FDR below 0.01 and a log2 fold change above 5 up to day 15 being required. CD4 or CD8 identity was assigned to each bulk clonotype according to whether the clonotype was present at higher abundance in the sequenced CD4 repertoire or the sequenced CD8 repertoire. Through fastp at Q25 and MiXCR, TCRdb rebuilt clones from the public reads, retaining in-frame beta chains. Here each entry gathers all rows of one CDR3 protein and keeps the most common genes and DNA. The V and J calls and clone size come from TCRdb's table, not from the authors' own analysis. For this sample the table gives 500,000 to 700,000 distinct CDR3 sequences, of which over 15% were detected only once. In total, the top ten clones hold over 11% of the sample.

The chain is encoded by TRBV6-5 joined to TRBJ2-2, with the D gene tentatively TRBD1 or TRBD2, based on 5 matching bases in each. The origin of this receptor is a man aged 25-45 years who received the YFV17D yellow fever vaccine. This specimen was PBMCs, taken 15 days after the yellow fever booster vaccination. CDR3 region: CASSYRASTHRQRTGELFF. Here is the DNA: TGTGCCAGCAGTTACCGGGCTAGCACCCACCGACAGAGGACCGGGGAGCTGTTTTTT.